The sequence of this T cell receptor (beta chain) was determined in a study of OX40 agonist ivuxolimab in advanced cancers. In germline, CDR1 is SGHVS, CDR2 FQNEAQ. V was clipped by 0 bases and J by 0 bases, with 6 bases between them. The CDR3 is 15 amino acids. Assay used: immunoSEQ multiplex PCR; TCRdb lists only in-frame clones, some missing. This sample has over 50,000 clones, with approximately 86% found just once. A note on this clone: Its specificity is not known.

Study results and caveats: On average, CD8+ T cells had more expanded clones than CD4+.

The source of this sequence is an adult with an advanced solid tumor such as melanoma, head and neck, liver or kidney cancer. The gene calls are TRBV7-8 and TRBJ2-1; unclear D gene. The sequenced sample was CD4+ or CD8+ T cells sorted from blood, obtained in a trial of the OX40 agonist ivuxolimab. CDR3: CASSLAESSYNEQFF. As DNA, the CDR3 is TGTGCCAGCAGCTTAGCGGAGAGCTCCTACAATGAGCAGTTCTTC.